This TCR beta chain was retrieved from a study of graft-versus-host responses after intestinal transplantation. Study context: The study gave all recipients anti-thymocyte globulin induction, then tacrolimus and steroids for 2 to 3 years.

A remark on this clone: Its antigen is currently unknown.

Clones were sequenced by immunoSEQ multiplex PCR, and TCRdb holds only the in-frame ones, with some missing. The sample yields approximately 60,000 clones, 85% to 95% seen once. The sample consisted of unstimulated CD8+ T cells sorted from spleen or lymph node cells, taken before transplant. The TCR comes from a human donor who was the organ donor for an intestinal transplant.

CDR3 protein: CASSNLEERTNSYNEQFF. The CDR3 DNA reads TGTGCCAGCAGCAACCTTGAAGAGCGGACCAACTCCTACAATGAGCAGTTCTTC. The chain couples TRBV7-6 to TRBJ2-1; maybe TRBD2 (5 bases). V shed 5 bases and J shed 0 bases, with 20 bases lying between them. The germline V gene has CDR1 SGHVS and CDR2 FNYEAQ. CDR3 length equals 18 residues.